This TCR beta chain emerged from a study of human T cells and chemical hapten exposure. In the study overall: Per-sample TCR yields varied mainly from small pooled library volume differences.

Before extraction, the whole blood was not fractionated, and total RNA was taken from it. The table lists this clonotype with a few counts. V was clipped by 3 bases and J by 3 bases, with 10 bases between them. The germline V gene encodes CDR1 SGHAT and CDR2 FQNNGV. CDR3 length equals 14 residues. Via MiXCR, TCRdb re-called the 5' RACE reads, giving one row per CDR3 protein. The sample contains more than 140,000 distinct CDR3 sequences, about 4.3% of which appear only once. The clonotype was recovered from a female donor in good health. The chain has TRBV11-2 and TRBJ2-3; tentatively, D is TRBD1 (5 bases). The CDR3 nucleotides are TGTGCCAGCAGCTTGCAGGGTAGGACAGATACGCAGTATTTT. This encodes CASSLQGRTDTQYF.